These 11 T cell receptor beta chains were all obtained from the same sample, sequenced in a study of CD8 T cells in ankylosing spondylitis. The study, taken as a whole, reports: Seemingly characteristic of ankylosing spondylitis blood was a TCR beta motif consisting of roughly 8 highly homologous variants.

No antigens are known for them. Via MiXCR, TCRdb re-called the 5' RACE reads, giving one row per CDR3 protein. This table has about 220,000 distinct CDR3 sequences, 6% to 8% appearing once. Material: blood, either unsorted or a sorted T cell fraction (not recorded which). These receptors all come from a male donor with ankylosing spondylitis.

This clonotype appeared once. The chain links TRBV28 to TRBJ2-7, with D possibly matching TRBD1 (6 bases). CDR1 is MDHEN and CDR2 is SYDVKM in the germline V gene. This CDR3 contains 15 residues. V lost 4 bases and J lost 2, with 15 bases in between. The CDR3 protein is CASSSLDSRTYEQYF. Written as DNA, the CDR3 is TGTGCCAGCAGTTCGTTGGACAGCAGAACCTACGAGCAGTACTTC.

This clonotype was recorded many times. The gene calls are TRBV5-5 and TRBJ1-1; D is unclear. Germline V gene data show CDR1 as SGHKS and CDR2 as YYEKEE (reference sequence). V gave up 0 bases and J gave up 6 bases, with 9 bases separating them. The CDR3 totals 13 residues. The CDR3 reads CASSLGDFPEAFF. The CDR3 DNA reads as TGTGCCAGCAGCTTGGGAGATTTTCCTGAAGCTTTCTTT.

This clonotype has a count of ten or more. V is TRBV6-5 and J is TRBJ2-3; no clear D gene. The CDR3 length is 13 residues. The V end lost 4 bases, the J end lost 3 bases, and 8 bases lay between the germline ends. Per the germline V gene, CDR1 is MNHEY and CDR2 is SVGAGI. The chain's CDR3 is CASSLVATDTQYF. The CDR3, as DNA: TGTGCCAGCAGTTTGGTAGCTACAGATACGCAGTATTTT.

The rearrangement links TRBV12-5 to TRBJ1-3; D possibly corresponds to TRBD1 (5 bases). The CDR3 is 13 residues long. Germline loops: CDR1 LGHNT, CDR2 FRNRAP. Trimming shortened V by 5 bases and J by 4 bases, and 9 bases separated the two germline ends. The CDR3 loop reads CASGHEGGNTIYF. The DNA of the CDR3 is TGTGCTAGTGGTCACGAGGGGGGAAACACCATATATTTT.

V and J are TRBV4-1 and TRBJ2-1, with D possibly TRBD2 on 5 matching bases. V was shortened by 2 bases and J by 9 bases, with 20 bases between the two germline ends. Germline V gene data show CDR1 as MGHRA and CDR2 as YSYEKL. The CDR3 totals 16 residues. The DNA for the CDR3 is TGCGCCAGCAGCCAACTGGCGGGTAAGGGCCTCCTTGAGCAGTTCTTC. Amino acid sequence: CASSQLAGKGLLEQFF.

This clonotype was recorded a few times. The chain has TRBV7-9 and TRBJ2-1; 7 bases are shared with TRBD2. The CDR3 has 15 amino acids. V lost 5 bases and J lost 4; bases outside the gene matches: 8. Germline-derived CDR1 and CDR2 are SEHNR and FQNEAQ (reference sequence). The CDR3 is CASSRASGEYNEQFF. CDR3 bases: TGTGCCAGCAGCCGCGCTAGCGGTGAATACAATGAGCAGTTCTTC.

This clonotype was seen at least ten times. CDR3 protein: CASSYGAGTRAFF. As DNA, the CDR3 is TGTGCCAGCAGTTACGGAGCAGGGACCAGGGCTTTCTTT. V is TRBV6-5 and J is TRBJ1-1, with D maybe TRBD1 (5 bases). V was trimmed by 2 bases and J by 11 bases, leaving 15 bases between them. The CDR3 length is 13 residues. Germline assignment: CDR1 MNHEY and CDR2 SVGAGI.

This clonotype was picked up many times. In DNA form, the CDR3 reads TGCGCCAGCAGTGGGGGTGGCACTGAAGCTTTCTTT. Residues: CASSGGGTEAFF. The rearrangement uses TRBV5-1 and TRBJ1-1; D might be TRBD1 (5 bases). Germline CDR1 is SGHRS and CDR2 is YFSETQ. The CDR3 is made up of 12 amino acids. V lost 5 bases and J 4 bases, leaving 9 bases between the germline ends.

In this sample, this clonotype turned up many times. The chain carries TRBV27 and TRBJ1-2; a possible D gene is TRBD1 (6 bases). Looked up from germline, CDR1 is MNHEY and CDR2 is SMNVEV (reference sequence). This CDR3 is 16 amino acids long. V gave up 5 bases and J gave up 5 bases, with 21 bases separating them. CDR3 amino acids: CASSPLGGRSPYGYTF. Here the CDR3 DNA reads TGTGCCAGCAGTCCCCTGGGGGGCAGGTCACCTTATGGCTACACCTTC.

This clonotype has at least ten counts. The V gene is TRBV4-3, the J gene TRBJ2-1; tentative D call: TRBD2 (6 bases). Trimming shortened V by 1 base and J by 5 bases, and 15 bases separated the two germline ends. The CDR3 is made up of 16 amino acids. Germline V CDR1 and CDR2: LGHNA, YSLEER. The CDR3 DNA is TGCGCCAGCAGCCAAGGGGGTAGCGGCCTAAACAATGAGCAGTTCTTC. Its translation: CASSQGGSGLNNEQFF.

This clonotype has a count of ten or more. The CDR3 DNA reads as TGTGCCAGCAGCTATTTCCGTGCTGGACAGGGACGGAAGCCCTACTCCACCGGGGAGCTGTTTTTT. This sequence encodes CASSYFRAGQGRKPYSTGELFF. V gene TRBV7-3 combines with J gene TRBJ2-2; TRBD1 agrees at 8 bases. CDR1 is SGHTA and CDR2 is FQGTGA in the germline V gene. Trimming at V came to 4 bases and at J to 4 bases, leaving 26 bases not matched to a gene. The CDR3 is made up of 22 amino acids.